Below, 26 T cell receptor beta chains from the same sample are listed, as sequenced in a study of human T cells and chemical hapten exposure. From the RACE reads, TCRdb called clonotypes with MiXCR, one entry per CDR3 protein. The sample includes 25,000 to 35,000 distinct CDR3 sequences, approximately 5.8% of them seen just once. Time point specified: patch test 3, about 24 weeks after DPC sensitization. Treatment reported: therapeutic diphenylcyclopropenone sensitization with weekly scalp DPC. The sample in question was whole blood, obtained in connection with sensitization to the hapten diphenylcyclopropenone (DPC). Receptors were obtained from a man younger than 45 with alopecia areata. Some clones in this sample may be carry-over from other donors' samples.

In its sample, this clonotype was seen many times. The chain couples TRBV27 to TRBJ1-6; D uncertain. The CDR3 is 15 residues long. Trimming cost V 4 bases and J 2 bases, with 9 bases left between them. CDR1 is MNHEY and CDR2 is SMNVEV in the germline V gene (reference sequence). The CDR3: CASSSGIAYNSPLHF. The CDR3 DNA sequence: TGTGCCAGCAGTTCCGGGATCGCCTATAATTCACCCCTCCACTTT.

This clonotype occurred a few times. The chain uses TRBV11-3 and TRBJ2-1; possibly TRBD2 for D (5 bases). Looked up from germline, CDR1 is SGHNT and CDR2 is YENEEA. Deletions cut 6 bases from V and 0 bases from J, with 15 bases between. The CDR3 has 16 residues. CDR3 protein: CASSRTVESSYNEQFF. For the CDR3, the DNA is TGTGCCAGCAGTCGGACTGTCGAAAGCTCCTACAATGAGCAGTTCTTC.

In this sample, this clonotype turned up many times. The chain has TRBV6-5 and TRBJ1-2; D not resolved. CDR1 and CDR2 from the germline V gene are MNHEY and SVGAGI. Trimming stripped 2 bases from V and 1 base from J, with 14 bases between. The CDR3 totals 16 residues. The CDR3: CASSYHSSAYNYGYTF. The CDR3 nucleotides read TGTGCCAGCAGTTACCACTCCTCAGCTTATAACTATGGCTACACCTTC.

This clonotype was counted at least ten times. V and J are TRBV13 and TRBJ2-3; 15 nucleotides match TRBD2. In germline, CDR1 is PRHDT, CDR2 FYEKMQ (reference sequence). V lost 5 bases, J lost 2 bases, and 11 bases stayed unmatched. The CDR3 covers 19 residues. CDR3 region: CASSTEPGTSGGNTDTQYF. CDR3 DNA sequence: TGTGCCAGCAGCACAGAACCCGGGACTAGCGGGGGGAACACAGATACGCAGTATTTT.

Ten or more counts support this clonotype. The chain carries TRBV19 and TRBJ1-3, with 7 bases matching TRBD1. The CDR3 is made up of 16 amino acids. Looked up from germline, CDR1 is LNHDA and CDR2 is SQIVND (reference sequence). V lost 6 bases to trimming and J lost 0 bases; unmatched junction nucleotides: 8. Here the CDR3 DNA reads TGTGCCAGTAGGGATGGACAGGATTTCTCTGGAAACACCATATATTTT. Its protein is CASRDGQDFSGNTIYF.

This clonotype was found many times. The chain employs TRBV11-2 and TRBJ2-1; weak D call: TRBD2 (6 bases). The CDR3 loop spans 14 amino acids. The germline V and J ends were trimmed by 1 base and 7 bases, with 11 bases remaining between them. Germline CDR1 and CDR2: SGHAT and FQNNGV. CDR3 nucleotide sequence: TGTGCCAGCAGCTTAGGGGAGGAATTGAATGAGCAGTTCTTC. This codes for CASSLGEELNEQFF. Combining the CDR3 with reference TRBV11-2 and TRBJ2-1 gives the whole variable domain EAGVAQSPRYKIIEKRQSVAFWCNPISGHATLYWYQQILGQGPKLLIQFQNNGVVDDSQLPKDRFSAERLKGVDSTLKIQPAKLEDSAVYLCASSLGEELNEQFFGPGTRLTVL.

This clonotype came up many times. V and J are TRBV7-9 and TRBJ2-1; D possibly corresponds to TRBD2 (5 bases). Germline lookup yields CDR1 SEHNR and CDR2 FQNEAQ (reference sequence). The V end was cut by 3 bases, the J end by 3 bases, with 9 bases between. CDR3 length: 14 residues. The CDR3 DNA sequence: TGTGCCAGCAGCTTTCGGGAATTCTACAATGAGCAGTTCTTC. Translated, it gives CASSFREFYNEQFF.

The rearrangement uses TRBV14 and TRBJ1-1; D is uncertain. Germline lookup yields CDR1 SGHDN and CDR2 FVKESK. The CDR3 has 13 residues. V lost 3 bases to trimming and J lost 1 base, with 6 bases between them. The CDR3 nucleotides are TGTGCCAGCAGCCAGGGCCAGAACACTGAAGCTTTCTTT. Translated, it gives CASSQGQNTEAFF.

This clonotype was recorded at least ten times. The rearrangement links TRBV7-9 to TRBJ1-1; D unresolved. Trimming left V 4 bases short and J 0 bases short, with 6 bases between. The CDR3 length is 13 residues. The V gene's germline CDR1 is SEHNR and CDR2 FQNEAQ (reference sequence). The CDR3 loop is CASSSGLNTEAFF. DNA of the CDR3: TGTGCCAGCAGCTCCGGGCTGAACACTGAAGCTTTCTTT.

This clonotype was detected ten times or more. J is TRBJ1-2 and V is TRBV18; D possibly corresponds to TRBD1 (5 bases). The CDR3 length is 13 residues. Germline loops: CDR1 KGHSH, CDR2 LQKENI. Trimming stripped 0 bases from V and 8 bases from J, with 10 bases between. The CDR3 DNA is TGTGCCAGCTCACCACCGTCCAGGGACGGCTACACCTTC. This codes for CASSPPSRDGYTF.

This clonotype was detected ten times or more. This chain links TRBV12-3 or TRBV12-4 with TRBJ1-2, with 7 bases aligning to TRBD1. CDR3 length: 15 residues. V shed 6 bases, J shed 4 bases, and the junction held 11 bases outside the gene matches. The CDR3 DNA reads TGTGCCAGCAGCCTGAATGGGGGACAGCCCTATGGCTACACCTTC. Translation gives CASSLNGGQPYGYTF.

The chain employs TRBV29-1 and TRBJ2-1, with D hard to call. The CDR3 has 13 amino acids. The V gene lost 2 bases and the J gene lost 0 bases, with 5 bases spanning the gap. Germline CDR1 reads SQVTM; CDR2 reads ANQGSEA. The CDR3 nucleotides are TGCAGCGTTGAATCTGGCTCCTACAATGAGCAGTTCTTC. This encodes CSVESGSYNEQFF.

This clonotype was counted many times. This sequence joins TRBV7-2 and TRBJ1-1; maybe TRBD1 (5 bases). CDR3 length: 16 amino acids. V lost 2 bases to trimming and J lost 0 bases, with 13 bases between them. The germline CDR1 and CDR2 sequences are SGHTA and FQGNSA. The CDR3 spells CASSLQGGRMNTEAFF. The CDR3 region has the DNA TGTGCCAGCAGCTTACAGGGAGGTCGCATGAACACTGAAGCTTTCTTT.

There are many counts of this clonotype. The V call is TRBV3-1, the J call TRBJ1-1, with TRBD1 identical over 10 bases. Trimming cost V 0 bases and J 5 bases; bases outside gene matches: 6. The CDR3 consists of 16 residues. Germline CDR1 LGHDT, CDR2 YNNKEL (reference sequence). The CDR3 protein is CASSQDSRQGATEAFF. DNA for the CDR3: TGTGCCAGCAGCCAAGATTCAAGACAGGGGGCTACTGAAGCTTTCTTT.

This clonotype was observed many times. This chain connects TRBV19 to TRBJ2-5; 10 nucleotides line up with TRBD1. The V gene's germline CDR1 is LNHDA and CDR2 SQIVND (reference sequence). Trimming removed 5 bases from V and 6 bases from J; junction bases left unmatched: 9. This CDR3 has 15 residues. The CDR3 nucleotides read TGTGCCAGTAGTGACCCGGGACAGGGGACAAAGACCCAGTACTTC. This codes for CASSDPGQGTKTQYF.

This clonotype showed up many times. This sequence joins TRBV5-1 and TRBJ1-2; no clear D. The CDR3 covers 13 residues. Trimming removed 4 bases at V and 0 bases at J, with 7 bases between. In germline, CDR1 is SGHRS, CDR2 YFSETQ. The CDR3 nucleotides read TGCGCCAGCAGCCCGGCGTCTAACTATGGCTACACCTTC. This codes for CASSPASNYGYTF.

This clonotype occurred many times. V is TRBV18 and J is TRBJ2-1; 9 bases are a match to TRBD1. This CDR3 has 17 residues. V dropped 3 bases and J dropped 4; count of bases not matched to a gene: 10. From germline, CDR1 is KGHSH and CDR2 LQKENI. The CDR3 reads CASSPRPGQGLYNEQFF. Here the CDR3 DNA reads TGTGCCAGCTCACCTCGTCCGGGACAGGGCCTGTACAATGAGCAGTTCTTC.

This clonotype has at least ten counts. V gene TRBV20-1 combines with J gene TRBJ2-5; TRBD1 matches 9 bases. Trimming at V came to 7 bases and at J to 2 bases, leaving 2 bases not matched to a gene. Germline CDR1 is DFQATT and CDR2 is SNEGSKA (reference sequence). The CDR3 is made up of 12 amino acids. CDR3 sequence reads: CSGTGDQETQYF. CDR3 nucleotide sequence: TGCAGTGGGACAGGGGATCAAGAGACCCAGTACTTC.

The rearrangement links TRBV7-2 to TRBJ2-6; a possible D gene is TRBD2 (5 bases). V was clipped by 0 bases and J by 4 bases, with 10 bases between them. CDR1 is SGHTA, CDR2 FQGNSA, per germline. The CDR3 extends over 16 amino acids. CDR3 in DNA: TGTGCCAGCAGCTTAGCGAGGGTTGGAGGGGCCAACGTCCTGACTTTC. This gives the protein CASSLARVGGANVLTF.

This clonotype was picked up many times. The CDR3 region has the DNA TGTGCCAGCAGCTTAGCGCATTTTATTGGGAACACTGAAGCTTTCTTT. It encodes CASSLAHFIGNTEAFF. The V gene is TRBV7-8, the J gene TRBJ1-1; D uncertain. CDR3 length: 16 residues. Trimming removed 0 bases at V and 1 base at J, with 12 bases between. CDR1 is SGHVS and CDR2 is FQNEAQ in the germline V gene.

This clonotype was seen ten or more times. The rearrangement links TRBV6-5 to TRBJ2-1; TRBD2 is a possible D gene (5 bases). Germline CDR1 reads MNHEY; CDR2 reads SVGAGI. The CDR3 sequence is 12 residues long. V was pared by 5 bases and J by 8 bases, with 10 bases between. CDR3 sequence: CASSQGGHEQFF. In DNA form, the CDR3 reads TGTGCCAGCAGTCAAGGCGGGCATGAGCAGTTCTTC.

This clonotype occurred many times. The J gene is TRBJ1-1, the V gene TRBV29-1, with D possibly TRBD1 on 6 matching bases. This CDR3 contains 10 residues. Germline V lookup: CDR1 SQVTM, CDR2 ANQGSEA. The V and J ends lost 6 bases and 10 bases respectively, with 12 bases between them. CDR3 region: CSVPQGGAFF. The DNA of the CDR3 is TGCAGCGTCCCACAGGGAGGAGCTTTCTTT.

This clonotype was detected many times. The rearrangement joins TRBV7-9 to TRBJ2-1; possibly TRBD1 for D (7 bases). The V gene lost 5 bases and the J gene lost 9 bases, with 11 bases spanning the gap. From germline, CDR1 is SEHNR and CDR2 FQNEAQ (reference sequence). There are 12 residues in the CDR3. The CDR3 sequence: CASSHRGGEQFF. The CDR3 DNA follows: TGTGCCAGCAGCCACAGGGGAGGTGAGCAGTTCTTC.

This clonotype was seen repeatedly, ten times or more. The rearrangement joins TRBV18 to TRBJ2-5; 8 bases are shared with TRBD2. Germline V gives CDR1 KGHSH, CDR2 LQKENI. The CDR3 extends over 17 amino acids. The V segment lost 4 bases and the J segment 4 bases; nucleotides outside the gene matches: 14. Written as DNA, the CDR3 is TGTGCCAGCTCACTACGACAGAGCGGGGGAATTGGAGAGACCCAGTACTTC. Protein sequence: CASSLRQSGGIGETQYF.

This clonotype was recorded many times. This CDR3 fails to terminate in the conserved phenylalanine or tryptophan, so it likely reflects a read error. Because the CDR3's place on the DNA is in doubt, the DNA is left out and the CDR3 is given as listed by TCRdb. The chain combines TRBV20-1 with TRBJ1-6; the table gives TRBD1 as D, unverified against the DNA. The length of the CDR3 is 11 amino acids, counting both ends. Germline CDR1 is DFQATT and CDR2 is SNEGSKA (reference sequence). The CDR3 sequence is CSASSRSDWGV.

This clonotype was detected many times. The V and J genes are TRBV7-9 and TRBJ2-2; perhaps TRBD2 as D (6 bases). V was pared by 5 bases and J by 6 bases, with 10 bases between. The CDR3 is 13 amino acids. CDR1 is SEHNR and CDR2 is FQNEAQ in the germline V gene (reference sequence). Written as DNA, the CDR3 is TGTGCCAGCAGCGGGGGGTTGGCCGGGGAGCTGTTTTTT. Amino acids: CASSGGLAGELFF. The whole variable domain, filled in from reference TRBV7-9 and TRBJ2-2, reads DTGVSQNPRHKITKRGQNVTFRCDPISEHNRLYWYRQTLGQGPEFLTYFQNEAQLEKSRLLSDRFSAERPKGSFSTLEIQRTEQGDSAMYLCASSGGLAGELFFGEGSRLTVL.